The entry below gives a single T cell receptor beta chain sequence along with its context. This sample was taken from a study of T cell responses to AZD1222 COVID-19 vaccine. The data were produced by immunoSEQ multiplex PCR, yet TCRdb's version contains in-frame clones alone and is incomplete. The sample lists roughly 150,000 clones, 90% seen once, with roughly 1.6% in the top ten. Pooled together were second doses at about 4 or about 12 weeks. The CDR3 consists of 11 residues. Trimming removed 5 bases at V and 6 bases at J, with 8 bases between. The chain recombines TRBV12-3 or TRBV12-4 with TRBJ2-7; no reliable D call. The sample consisted of peripheral blood, taken 28 days after the second AZD1222 dose. The receptor was derived from an adult who received the AZD1222 COVID-19 vaccine. This chain's CDR3 is CASSARIEQYF. CDR3 coding DNA: TGTGCCAGCAGTGCCAGGATCGAGCAGTACTTC.